This T cell receptor beta chain was observed in a study of OX40 agonist ivuxolimab in advanced cancers. The table came from immunoSEQ multiplex PCR; TCRdb's copy has only in-frame clones and leaves some out. The table includes around 64,000 clones, around nine tenths detected once. Trimming left V 4 bases short and J 8 bases short, with 15 bases between. Germline CDR1 reads GTSNPN; CDR2 reads SVGIG (reference sequence). The CDR3 is 13 residues long. The J gene is TRBJ2-1, the V gene TRBV30, with D uncertain. This receptor was obtained from an adult with an advanced solid tumor such as melanoma, head and neck, liver or kidney cancer. The sample here was CD4+ or CD8+ T cells sorted from blood, taken in a trial of the OX40 agonist ivuxolimab. CDR3 region: CAWTATWSHEQFF. The CDR3 coding sequence is TGTGCCTGGACGGCAACTTGGTCCCATGAGCAGTTCTTC.